The clone carrying this T cell receptor beta chain was picked up many times. What it binds is not known. This record comes from a study of metastatic and nonmetastatic thyroid tumors. Study results and caveats: In blood and tumor, TCR beta diversity was reportedly significantly higher in malignant thyroid tumors than in benign nodules.

MiXCR reprocessed the PCR reads for TCRdb. The sample gives 30,000 to 45,000 clones, roughly 28% of which show up once; 11% is in the top ten. V lost 6 bases and J lost 6, with 20 bases in between. This CDR3 is built from 16 residues. Germline values: CDR1 MNHEY, CDR2 SMNVEV (reference sequence). There were no patients who had received any treatment before thyroid surgery. The sequence came from a male donor with papillary thyroid cancer or a benign thyroid nodule (not recorded which). Some clones in this sample may be carry-over from other donors' samples. V gene TRBV27 combines with J gene TRBJ2-2; a possible D gene is TRBD1 (6 bases). Sequencing was carried out using blood. CDR3 sequence (DNA): TGTGCCAGCAGAACACGACAGGTATTTTCGTCCGGGGAGCTGTTTTTT. This translates into CASRTRQVFSSGELFF.